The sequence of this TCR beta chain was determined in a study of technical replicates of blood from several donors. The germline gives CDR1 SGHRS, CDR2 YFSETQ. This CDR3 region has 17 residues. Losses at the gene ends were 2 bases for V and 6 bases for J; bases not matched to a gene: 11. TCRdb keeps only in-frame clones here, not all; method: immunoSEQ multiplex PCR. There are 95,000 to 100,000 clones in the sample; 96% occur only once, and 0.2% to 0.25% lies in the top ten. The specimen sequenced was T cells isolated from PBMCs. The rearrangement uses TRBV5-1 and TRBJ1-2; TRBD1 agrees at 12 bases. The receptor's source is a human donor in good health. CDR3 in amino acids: CASSFNLGQGAFNGYTF. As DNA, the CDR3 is TGCGCCAGCAGCTTCAACCTGGGACAGGGGGCTTTCAATGGCTACACCTTC.